This TCR beta chain came from a study of cytomegalovirus exposure and HLA in healthy donors (dated by TCRdb to 2017 to 2019). Broadly, across the study: In an earlier analysis of about 560 of the donors, about 270 Gb of sequence data and 120 million or so unique TCR beta sequences from roughly 180 million T cells were reported. An early release covering roughly 640 HLA-typed donors comprised about 300 gigabases of sequencing data and around 80 million unique TCR sequences. Among the roughly 390 genotyped donors, approximately 82% belonged to the genetic ancestry cluster associated with self-reported Caucasian donors. The study was designed to test whether signatures of past pathogen exposure could be identified by cataloging public T cell receptors. The study used immunosequencing to profile the T cell repertoires of approximately 640 subjects and linked those repertoires to cytomegalovirus serostatus. A separate validation cohort of over 95 different subjects was used in addition to the roughly 620-subject first cohort. To predict cytomegalovirus infection status, the study combined high-throughput TCR immunosequencing, statistical association of individual TCRs with disease status, and machine learning. A later analysis re-analyzed previously published TCR beta repertoires from several hundred donors and added high-resolution HLA genotyping to study TCR occurrence patterns. Rather than using new phenotypic data, the later analysis identified candidate immune exposures from TCR beta sequences and from how often those sequences occurred across donors. An earlier analysis of more than 450 of the donors used high-throughput TCR beta sequencing to judge whether each TCR beta V gene segment behaved as functional or pseudogenic. Donor age, sex, ethnicity and CMV serostatus were compiled alongside the repertoire data. In a later genetic analysis, genome-wide SNP genotypes for about three fifths of the 666 donors were used, and that subset was treated as a discovery cohort. Every repertoire in the discovery cohort had been generated on one and the same sequencing platform. HLA typing included class I and class II loci at four-digit resolution. Typing coverage differed by locus: A, B, C, DRB1 and DQB1 were typed in about 629-640 donors, DQA1 in around 500, DPA1 in around 580, and DPB1 in approximately 450. A few DR-DQ haplotypes were treated as single units for association and clustering because of strong linkage in the cohort. Among some 410 genotyped donors of the cohort, an average of around 240,000 unique TCR beta nucleotide sequences were sequenced per donor, around 18% of them non-productive. What the authors observed across the whole study: Several of the top co-occurrence clusters appeared to be linked to parvovirus B19, influenza, CMV and Epstein-Barr virus, according to a later analysis. In an earlier analysis of fewer than 750 of the donors, most TCR beta V segments were observed in productive rearrangements about 87% or about 30% of the time, broadly matching IMGT annotations. The sequencing pipeline was judged likely to have produced a cluster of highly shared sequence variants as a technical artifact. In a later analysis, HLA-associated TCR beta chains were found to be more clonally expanded and to have lower generation probabilities than equally common non-associated chains. Only TCR beta chains were sequenced in this cohort, and the absence of alpha or paired-chain data limited detectable features. A later analysis associated 16,951 TCR beta sequences with specific HLA alleles at a false discovery rate of 0.05. Sequencing depth was assumed to be roughly uniform across donors in the presence/absence analyses, though that assumption may not hold. A further reported finding was that TCR beta sequences accurately predicted the HLA-A and HLA-B alleles for most subjects in the first cohort. According to a later analysis, most CMV-associated TCR beta chains appeared to be HLA-restricted, and the HLA associations seemed to be driven largely by CMV exposure. The classifier was reported to diagnose cytomegalovirus status with high specificity and sensitivity in both the original cohort and the validation cohort. Because counts were too low, more than 15 rarely observed V segments, including chromosome 9 orphons, were excluded from the earlier analysis of 500 to 700 of the donors. The study listed 164 TCR beta chains as associated with cytomegalovirus. Because HLA typing was missing for some donors at each locus, association tests included only the typed subset. In vitro tests confirmed that a few of the cytomegalovirus-associated TCR beta chains recognize cytomegalovirus antigens. According to a later analysis, TCR association rates differed among HLA loci, with DRB1 alleles showing the most associated TCRs and HLA-C alleles showing the fewest. Assigning TCR associations to individual alleles was difficult when HLA alleles, especially DR and DQ, strongly co-occurred. The authors suggested that the approach could potentially be generalized to other disease states and immunological phenotypes. A later genetic analysis associated a missense DCLRE1C variant with V-gene and J-gene trimming of TCR beta chains, and an independent cohort replicated the association. For the cohort, immune exposure information was limited to CMV serostatus. While some public TCRs were present in many individuals, most TCR sequences turned up only very rarely across donors. In a later genetic analysis, fewer N-insertions in productive TCRs were reported among donors in an Asian-associated ancestry cluster than the roughly 640-donor mean. Correlated functional status among segregating V segments might be attributable to linkage disequilibrium, but an unknown experimental factor could not be ruled out.

On this clone itself: Its antigen is still unknown. Base qualities are not provided; no much larger clone lies one nucleotide away.

In total, approximately 610 healthy bone marrow donors made up the cohort. Cohort members were all nominally healthy when sampled, although unrecorded immune exposures were likely present. The donor tested CMV seropositive and was one of the 289 seropositive cohort members. A peripheral blood sample was provided by each donor, and peripheral blood mononuclear cells were used for TCR beta sequencing. Genomic DNA was extracted from the blood cell samples with the Qiagen DNeasy Blood Extraction Kit. Libraries came from the immunoSEQ multiplex PCR assay. The multiplex PCR relied on a mix of 60 forward primers for TCR Vbeta segments and 13 reverse primers for TCR Jbeta segments. The CDR3 region of rearranged TCR beta genes was amplified from genomic DNA by a multiplex PCR assay. Amplified TCR beta libraries were sequenced as 87-base-pair reads on the Illumina HiSeq System. As for the original processing: A later analysis tallied about 77 million unique TCR beta chains across the 666 repertoires, and approximately 9.9 million of those chains were shared by two or more donors. To remove PCR and sequencing errors, raw reads were error-corrected and collapsed into unique sequences using a nearest-neighbor algorithm that merged closely related sequences. V, D and J gene segments were assigned by aligning CDR3 sequences to IMGT reference sequences. For a sequence to be retained, a match of at least six nucleotides to both a V gene segment and a J gene segment was required. A rearrangement was called productive if the CDR3 had no stop codons and remained in frame with V and J, and every other rearrangement was called non-productive. CDR3 was defined by IMGT convention, running from the second conserved V-encoded cysteine to the conserved J-encoded phenylalanine. In an earlier analysis of 587 of the donors, sequences lacking an unambiguous match to a single V gene segment were excluded. An earlier analysis of almost 600 of the donors classified V segments as functional when productive rearrangements were above 56.7% and as segregating when the standard deviation between donors was above 5%. To diagnose cytomegalovirus status from the catalog of TCR beta chain sequences, a statistical classification framework was built. In a later analysis, V and J genes were assigned by comparing TCR nucleotide sequences against IMGT/GENE-DB human TR gene sequences. Using the TCRdist pipeline, a later analysis assigned CDR3 sequences along with most-parsimonious VDJ recombination scenarios. In a later analysis, every TCR beta chain was defined by the combination of its CDR3 amino acid sequence and its V-gene family, and reads without a unique V-gene family were dropped. A later analysis removed 550 to 700 highly shared, low-generation-probability nucleotide sequences to deal with suspected cross-contamination and a sequencing artifact. In a later analysis, a clonal expansion index was calculated for each public chain from normalized within-repertoire ranks of inferred template counts. Generation probabilities in a later analysis came from a VDJ recombination model fitted to out-of-frame rearrangements, and those results were checked against IGoR. In a later analysis, TCR-TCR, TCR-HLA and TCR-CMV co-occurrence was scored with hypergeometric tests, and a repertoire-size bias correction was applied to TCR pairs. In a later analysis, false discovery rates were estimated by permuting HLA or CMV assignments 20 times. In a later analysis, co-occurring TCRs were grouped using DBSCAN, and TCRdist sequence similarity was added for clustering within HLA-allele-positive subsets. Repertoires with fewer than 30,000 or more than 120,000 public chains, plus five repertoires with anomalous nucleotide sharing, were excluded from co-occurrence clustering. The immuneACCESS repertoire file appears here via TCRdb, limited to in-frame rearrangements. These files lack a portion of the clones; in checked studies, under half of the deficit traces to unresolved V genes, and the cause of the others is not known. V and J calls and clone size are given by that table; D and trimming were obtained from the DNA. This sample holds 70,000 to 100,000 clones; 55% to 70% were observed only once. Approximately 21% of the sample lies in the top ten.

What was sequenced was PBMCs. The origin of this receptor is a woman aged 45-60 years in good health and CMV-seropositive.

The CDR3 loop reads CASSSTGNYGYTF. The nucleotide sequence is given as TGTGCCAGCAGCTCCACAGGGAACTATGGCTACACCTTC. This sequence uses TRBV5-6 and TRBJ1-2; matching of 6 bases hints at TRBD1 as the D gene. Its CDR3 holds 13 amino acids, cysteine through phenylalanine. Solely the CDR3 DNA is kept, with 39 bases framed from the first base. At the junction V is shortened by 3 bases and J by 2 bases, with 8 bases in between. According to the germline V gene, CDR1 reads SGHDT and CDR2 reads YYEEEE.